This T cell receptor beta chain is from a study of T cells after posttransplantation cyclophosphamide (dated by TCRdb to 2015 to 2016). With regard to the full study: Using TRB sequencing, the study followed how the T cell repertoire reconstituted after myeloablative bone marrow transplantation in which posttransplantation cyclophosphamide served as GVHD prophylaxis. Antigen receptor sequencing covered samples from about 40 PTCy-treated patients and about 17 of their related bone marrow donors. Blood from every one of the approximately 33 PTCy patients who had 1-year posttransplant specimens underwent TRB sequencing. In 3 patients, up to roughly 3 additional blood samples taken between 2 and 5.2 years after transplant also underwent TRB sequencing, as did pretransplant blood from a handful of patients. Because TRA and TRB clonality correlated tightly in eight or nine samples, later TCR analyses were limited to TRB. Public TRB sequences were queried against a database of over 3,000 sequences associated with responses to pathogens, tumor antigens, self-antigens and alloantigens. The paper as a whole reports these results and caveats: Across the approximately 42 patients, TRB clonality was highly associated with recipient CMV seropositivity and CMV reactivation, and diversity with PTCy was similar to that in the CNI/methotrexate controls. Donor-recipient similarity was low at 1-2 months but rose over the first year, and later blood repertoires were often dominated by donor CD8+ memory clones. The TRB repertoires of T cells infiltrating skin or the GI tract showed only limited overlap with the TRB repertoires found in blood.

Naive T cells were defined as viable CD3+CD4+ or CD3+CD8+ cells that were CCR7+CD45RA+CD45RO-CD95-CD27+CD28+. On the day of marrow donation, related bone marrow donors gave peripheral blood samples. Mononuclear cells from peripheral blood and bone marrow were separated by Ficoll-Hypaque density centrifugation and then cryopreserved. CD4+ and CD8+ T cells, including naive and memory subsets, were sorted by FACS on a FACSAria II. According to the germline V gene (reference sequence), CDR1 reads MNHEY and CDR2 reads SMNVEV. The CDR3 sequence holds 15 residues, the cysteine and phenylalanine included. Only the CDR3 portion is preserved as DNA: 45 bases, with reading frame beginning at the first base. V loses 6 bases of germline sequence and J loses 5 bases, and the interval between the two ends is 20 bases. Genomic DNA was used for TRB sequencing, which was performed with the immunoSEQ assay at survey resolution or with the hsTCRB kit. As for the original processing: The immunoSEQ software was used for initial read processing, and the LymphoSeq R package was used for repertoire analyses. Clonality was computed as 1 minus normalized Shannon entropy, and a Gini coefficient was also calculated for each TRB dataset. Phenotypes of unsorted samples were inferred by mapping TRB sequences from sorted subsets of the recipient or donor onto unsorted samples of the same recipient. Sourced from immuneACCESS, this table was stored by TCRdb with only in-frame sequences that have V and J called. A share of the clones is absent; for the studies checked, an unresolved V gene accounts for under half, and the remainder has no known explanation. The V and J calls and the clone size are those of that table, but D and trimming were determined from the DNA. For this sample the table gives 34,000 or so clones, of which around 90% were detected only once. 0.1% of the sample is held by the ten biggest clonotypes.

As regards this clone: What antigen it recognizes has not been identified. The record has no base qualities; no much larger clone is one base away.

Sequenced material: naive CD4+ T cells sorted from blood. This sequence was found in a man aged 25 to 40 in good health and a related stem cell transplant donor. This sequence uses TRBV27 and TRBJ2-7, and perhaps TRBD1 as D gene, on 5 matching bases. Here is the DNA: TGTGCCAGCAGGCCACGTATCAGGGATCTCCACGAGCAGTACTTC. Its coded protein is CASRPRIRDLHEQYF.